The entry that follows covers one TCR beta chain sequence. Its antigen is undetermined. The entry originates in a study of response to subunit inactivated influenza vaccine. Study results and caveats: Each seasonal influenza vaccination, the authors suggested, recruits few new T cells.

A single record per CDR3 protein comes from TCRdb applying MiXCR to the RT-PCR reads. The sample includes around 160,000 distinct CDR3 sequences, approximately 10% of them seen just once. Germline V gene data show CDR1 as SGHDN and CDR2 as FVKESK. V lost 0 bases and J lost 12, with 12 bases in between. The length of the CDR3 is 13 residues. Here the sequenced sample was non-naive T cells sorted from PBMCs, taken around seven weeks after vaccination. The chain links TRBV14 to TRBJ1-5; a weak D match, TRBD1 (5 bases). The TCR comes from a man aged 45-60 years who received an inactivated influenza vaccine. CDR3 region: CASSQDRTGLQHF. DNA of the CDR3: TGTGCCAGCAGCCAAGATCGTACAGGTCTCCAGCATTTT. Full variable domain (remainder filled in from reference TRBV14 and TRBJ1-5): EAGVTQFPSHSVIEKGQTVTLRCDPISGHDNLYWYRRVMGKEIKFLLHFVKESKQDESGMPNNRFLAERTGGTYSTLKVQPAELEDSGVYFCASSQDRTGLQHFGDGTRLSIL.